Listed below are T cell receptor beta chains from one sample, sequenced in a study of blood T cell repertoires in COVID-19. Clones were sequenced by immunoSEQ multiplex PCR, and TCRdb holds only the in-frame ones, with some missing. Of a few hundred thousand clones in the sample, approximately 87% were seen once. The sample comprised peripheral blood. The receptors stem from a man between 60 and 75 years old who had recovered from COVID-19. CDR3s include the opening cysteine and the closing phenylalanine or tryptophan. The order of the fields is CDR3 protein, CDR3 DNA, clone size, D gene, V gene, J gene. The D gene is left open where the match is weak. A row's size may be missing; if present it is once, few, many or a size class.

CATSGSGRSDTQYF	TGTGCCACCAGTGGCAGCGGGAGATCGGATACGCAGTATTTT	-	TRBD2	TRBV24-1	TRBJ2-3
CASSPPGLAGVNEQFF	TGCGCCAGCAGCCCCCCAGGGCTAGCGGGGGTGAATGAGCAGTTCTTC	-	TRBD2	TRBV4-1	TRBJ2-1
CATSDSTSGRSQYF	TGTGCCACCAGTGACTCGACTAGCGGCAGGTCGCAGTATTTT	-	TRBD2	TRBV24-1	TRBJ2-3
CASTQTGGETQYF	TGTGCCAGCACCCAGACAGGGGGTGAGACCCAGTACTTC	-	TRBD1	TRBV27	TRBJ2-5
CASSQDGDRDQPQHF	TGCGCCAGCAGCCAAGACGGGGACAGAGATCAGCCCCAGCATTTT	-	TRBD1	TRBV4-1	TRBJ1-5
CASSQKGGNQPQHF	TGTGCCAGCAGCCAAAAGGGGGGCAATCAGCCCCAGCATTTT	once	-	TRBV3-1/TRBV3-2	TRBJ1-5
CATSDPRGNEQYF	TGTGCCACCAGTGATCCCAGGGGGAACGAGCAGTACTTC	-	TRBD1	TRBV24-1	TRBJ2-7
CASSYSGQGRGYTF	TGTGCCAGCAGTTACTCGGGGCAGGGGAGAGGCTACACCTTC	-	-	TRBV6-5	TRBJ1-2
CAISTKLRTNYGYTF	TGTGCCATCAGCACAAAACTACGGACAAACTATGGCTACACCTTC	-	-	TRBV10-3	TRBJ1-2
CASSSADRGSPLHF	TGTGCCAGCAGTAGCGCGGACAGGGGTTCACCCCTCCACTTT	-	TRBD1	TRBV5-5	TRBJ1-6
CASYQAEAFF	TGTGCCAGCTACCAGGCCGAAGCTTTCTTT	few	-	TRBV19	TRBJ1-1
CASSGRRQVYGYTF	TGTGCCAGCAGCGGGCGGCGACAGGTCTATGGCTACACCTTC	-	-	TRBV5-4	TRBJ1-2
CASSMYPVTNNYGYTF	TGTGCCAGTAGTATGTATCCGGTGACAAATAACTATGGCTACACCTTC	-	-	TRBV19	TRBJ1-2
CASRLTSGANTGELFF	TGCGCCAGCAGACTCACTAGCGGGGCGAACACCGGGGAGCTGTTTTTT	-	TRBD2	TRBV5-1	TRBJ2-2
CASSRGETQYF	TGTGCCAGCAGCAGAGGGGAGACCCAGTACTTC	-	-	TRBV11-3	TRBJ2-5
CASAQGLGYGYTF	TGTGCCAGCGCGCAGGGACTTGGCTATGGCTACACCTTC	few	-	TRBV7-9	TRBJ1-2
CASSADRRLETQYF	TGTGCCAGCAGTGCGGACAGGAGGCTGGAGACCCAGTACTTC	-	TRBD1	TRBV2	TRBJ2-5
CASSETTYTDTQYF	TGTGCCAGCAGCGAGACTACCTACACAGATACGCAGTATTTT	-	-	TRBV9	TRBJ2-3
CASTRQFNSPLHF	TGTGCCAGCACTCGACAGTTTAATTCACCCCTCCACTTT	-	-	TRBV2	TRBJ1-6
CASSQEQRQEQFF	TGTGCCAGCAGCCAAGAACAGCGGCAGGAGCAGTTCTTC	-	-	TRBV4-2	TRBJ2-1
CASSLSGRVRTDTQYF	TGTGCCAGCAGTTTATCAGGGAGGGTTAGAACAGATACGCAGTATTTT	-	TRBD2	TRBV27	TRBJ2-3
CASSFGRGPYEQYF	TGTGCCAGCAGCTTCGGACGAGGGCCCTACGAGCAGTACTTC	-	-	TRBV7-2	TRBJ2-7